This T cell receptor beta chain was sequenced in a study of technical replicates of blood from a handful of donors. V gave up 3 bases and J gave up 8 bases, with 11 bases separating them. Germline V gene lookup returns CDR1 LNHDA and CDR2 SQIVND (reference sequence). This CDR3 comprises 13 residues. TCRdb keeps only in-frame clones here, not all; method: immunoSEQ multiplex PCR. The sample carries under 50,000 clones, 96% recorded once. This rearrangement joins TRBV19 to TRBJ2-1, with D uncertain. The specimen sequenced was T cells isolated from PBMCs. The source of this sequence is a human donor in good health. In nucleotides, the CDR3 is TGTGCCAGTAGTATGGCCTCCATCGATGAGCAGTTCTTC. Protein: CASSMASIDEQFF. The complete variable domain, with remaining parts taken from reference TRBV19 and TRBJ2-1, reads DGGITQSPKYLFRKEGQNVTLSCEQNLNHDAMYWYRQDPGQGLRLIYYSQIVNDFQKGDIAEGYSVSREKKESFPLTVTSAQKNPTAFYLCASSMASIDEQFFGPGTRLTVL.